The entry that follows covers one T cell receptor beta chain sequence. Germline V lookup: CDR1 SGHVS, CDR2 FQNEAQ. With 4 bases clipped from V and 4 bases from J, the junction kept 2 bases outside the gene matches. The CDR3 consists of 14 residues. This specimen comes from a study of blood T cell repertoires in COVID-19. Study details: From the United States, Italy and Spain came samples of acute and convalescent COVID-19.

Assay used: immunoSEQ multiplex PCR; TCRdb lists only in-frame clones, some missing. The sample gives 120,000 or so clones, approximately 81% of which show up once; 3.5% to 4% is in the top ten. The clonotype comes from a woman aged 50 to 65 with acute or convalescent COVID-19. The rearrangement joins TRBV7-8 to TRBJ1-5; 9 positions match TRBD1. Source material: peripheral blood. CDR3 loop: CASSSGTGNQPQHF. The CDR3 DNA reads TGTGCCAGCAGCTCCGGGACAGGGAATCAGCCCCAGCATTTT.